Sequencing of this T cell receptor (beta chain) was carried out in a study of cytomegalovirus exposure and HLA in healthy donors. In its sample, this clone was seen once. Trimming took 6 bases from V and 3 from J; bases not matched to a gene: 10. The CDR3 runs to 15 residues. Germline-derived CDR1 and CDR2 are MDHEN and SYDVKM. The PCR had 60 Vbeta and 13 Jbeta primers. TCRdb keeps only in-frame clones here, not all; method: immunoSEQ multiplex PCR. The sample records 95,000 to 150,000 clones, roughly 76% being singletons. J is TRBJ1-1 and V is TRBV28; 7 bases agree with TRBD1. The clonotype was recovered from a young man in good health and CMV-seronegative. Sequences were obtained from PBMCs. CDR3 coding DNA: TGTGCCAGCAGCGCTCAGGACAGGCCGGACACTGAAGCTTTCTTT. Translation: CASSAQDRPDTEAFF.